This T cell receptor (beta chain) was identified during a study of low-dose radiotherapy and immunotherapy resistance in tumors. The table lists this clonotype with many counts. TCR amplification involved 20 to 25 PCR cycles with a constant-region primer and V-primer adapter. TCRdb itself ran the reads through MiXCR, one entry per CDR3 protein. The sample lists tens of thousands of distinct CDR3 sequences; about 12% were seen once. Germline V gene lookup returns CDR1 GTSNPN and CDR2 SVGIG (reference sequence). V dropped 2 bases and J dropped 3 bases, with 23 bases sitting between them. The CDR3 is 17 amino acids. Time point: before trial treatment.

The sequencing here drew on PBMCs, taken before treatment. The receptor's source is a female donor with ovarian cancer. The V call is TRBV30, the J call TRBJ2-7; possible D gene TRBD2, 5 bases. This CDR3 is CAWSPGDSASRVYEQYF. Written as DNA, the CDR3 is TGTGCCTGGAGTCCCGGAGATTCTGCGTCGAGGGTCTACGAGCAGTACTTC.